Below are 24 T cell receptor beta chains sequenced from a single sample in a study of blood T cells in healthy people across ages. With a J-beta primer mix and a sample-barcoded 5' primer, a second PCR ran about 7 to 11 cycles. TCRdb used MiXCR to reprocess the 5' RACE reads, holding one entry per CDR3 protein. The data show over a million distinct CDR3 sequences, 45% seen once. Material for sequencing was blood. These receptors all stem from a woman aged 60 to 75 in good health.

A word on this clonotype: Compared with germline, one end of the junction differs, possibly owing to a read error. This sequence joins TRBV12-3 or TRBV12-4 and TRBJ2-3; TRBD2 matches at 7 bases. The CDR3 runs 14 residues. The CDR3 region is CAGSFGGSGDTQYF. Here the CDR3 DNA reads TGTGCCGGCAGTTTCGGGGGGAGCGGAGATACGCAATATTTT.

The CDR3 nucleotides are TGTGCCAGCAGTTCTCGGGACACAGCTAACTATGGCTACACCTTC. Translated: CASSSRDTANYGYTF. The chain uses TRBV25-1 and TRBJ1-2; TRBD1 is a possible D gene (6 bases). Germline V gives CDR1 MGHDK, CDR2 SYGVNS. CDR3 size: 15 residues. With 5 bases removed from V and 0 bases from J, the gap between germline ends came to 13 bases.

The V gene is TRBV3-1, the J gene TRBJ2-5; 9 nucleotides align to TRBD2. Germline lookup yields CDR1 LGHDT and CDR2 YNNKEL (reference sequence). V shed 4 bases and J 11 bases; nucleotides not matched to a gene: 14. The CDR3 sequence is 15 residues long. Here the CDR3 reads CASSPWTSDLGEQYF. The DNA of the CDR3 is TGTGCCAGCAGCCCTTGGACTAGCGACCTGGGTGAGCAGTACTTC.

This clonotype occurred a few times. The gene calls are TRBV28 and TRBJ1-6, with D unclear. CDR3 length: 14 amino acids. Germline CDR1 and CDR2: MDHEN and SYDVKM. Trimming left V 7 bases short and J 7 bases short, with 14 bases between. The CDR3 reads CASTPVDRNSPLHF. The CDR3 DNA is TGTGCCAGCACCCCCGTGGACCGAAATTCACCCCTCCACTTT.

The chain couples TRBV20-1 to TRBJ2-3; TRBD2 is a possible D gene (7 bases). The CDR3 is 14 amino acids. CDR1 is DFQATT, CDR2 SNEGSKA, per germline (reference sequence). V was pared by 5 bases and J by 0 bases, with 12 bases between. CDR3 region: CSAEGGTSTDTQYF. As DNA, the CDR3 is TGCAGTGCTGAGGGGGGGACTAGCACAGATACGCAGTATTTT.

On this clonotype itself: One base away lies a much larger clone, so this may be a sequencing read error. This rearrangement joins TRBV11-1 to TRBJ2-7; D is unresolved. V was shortened by 5 bases and J by 7 bases, with 21 bases between the two germline ends. The CDR3 runs to 15 residues. Germline CDR1 is SGHAT and CDR2 is FQDESV (reference sequence). The CDR3 nucleotides read TGTGCCAGCAGCAGACAAGGATACAGTTCCAATGAGCAGTACTTC. The encoded protein is CASSRQGYSSNEQYF. Drawing the rest from reference TRBV11-1 and TRBJ2-7, the complete variable domain is EAEVAQSPRYKITEKSQAVAFWCDPISGHATLYWYRQILGQGPELLVQFQDESVVDDSQLPKDRFSAERLKGVDSTLKIQPAELGDSAMYLCASSRQGYSSNEQYFGPGTRLTVT.

This rearrangement joins TRBV10-3 to TRBJ2-4; D is ambiguous. Germline-derived CDR1 and CDR2 are ENHRY and SYGVKD. V was cut by 4 bases and J by 15 bases, with 19 bases left in between. CDR3 length equals 13 residues. CDR3 amino acids: CAISVEYQETLYF. CDR3 DNA sequence: TGTGCCATCAGTGTCGAGTACCAAGAGACCCTGTACTTC.

The chain is built from TRBV28 and TRBJ2-1, with 11 bases fitting TRBD2. The CDR3 totals 14 residues. The V gene end was trimmed by 6 bases and the J gene end by 9 bases; junction bases not matched to a gene: 7. CDR1 MDHEN and CDR2 SYDVKM come from the germline V gene. The CDR3 sequence is CASRLAGETGEQFF. In DNA form, the CDR3 reads TGTGCCAGCAGACTAGCGGGAGAAACGGGTGAGCAGTTCTTC.

This chain joins TRBV7-9 and TRBJ2-7; TRBD1 aligns across 9 bases. The ends lost 6 bases at V and 4 bases at J; junction bases unmatched: 7. The CDR3 is 14 residues long. Germline CDR1 SEHNR, CDR2 FQNEAQ (reference sequence). This CDR3 reads CASSPGDRAYEQYF. CDR3 bases: TGTGCCAGCAGTCCCGGGGACAGGGCGTACGAGCAGTACTTC.

V usage is TRBV20-1 and J usage is TRBJ1-5; D call uncertain. CDR3 size: 13 residues. The germline gives CDR1 DFQATT, CDR2 SNEGSKA (reference sequence). Trimming shortened V by 0 bases and J by 7 bases, and 10 bases separated the two germline ends. In nucleotides, the CDR3 is TGCAGTGCTAGAGATTTGGGGATCCAGCCCCAGCATTTT. Translation: CSARDLGIQPQHF.

The chain is built from TRBV18 and TRBJ1-5; D not certain. V lost 5 bases and J lost 6, with 11 bases in between. This CDR3 is built from 13 residues. In germline, CDR1 is KGHSH, CDR2 LQKENI. The CDR3 nucleotides are TGTGCCAGCTCAATTGAGAAGGGTCAGCCCCAGCATTTT. Translating gives CASSIEKGQPQHF.

This chain links TRBV29-1 with TRBJ2-7; perhaps TRBD2 as D (6 bases). This CDR3 contains 12 residues. Trimming pared 4 bases from V and 6 bases from J, leaving 13 bases between. Looked up from germline, CDR1 is SQVTM and CDR2 is ANQGSEA. The CDR3 reads CSVAGRLSEQYF. In nucleotides, the CDR3 is TGCAGCGTTGCCGGGAGACTATCCGAGCAGTACTTC.

The chain joins TRBV29-1 to TRBJ2-3, with D possibly being TRBD2 (6 bases). Between the trimmed V and J ends, which lost 7 bases and 6 bases, there was a span of 14 bases. There are 12 residues in the CDR3. Germline lookup yields CDR1 SQVTM and CDR2 ANQGSEA. CDR3 DNA: TGCAGCGGATCGGGAGAGGGGGATACGCAGTATTTT. Protein sequence: CSGSGEGDTQYF.

CDR3 DNA sequence: TGTGCCAGCAGTGAATGGTCCGGGACAGGGGGCCCCTACGAGCAGTACTTC. Protein: CASSEWSGTGGPYEQYF. The chain couples TRBV2 to TRBJ2-7; 12 bases agree with TRBD1. The CDR3 length is 17 residues. Per the germline V gene, CDR1 is SNHLY and CDR2 is FYNNEI. V was pared by 2 bases and J by 2 bases, with 7 bases of the junction left unmatched.

The table lists this clonotype with a few counts. The J gene is TRBJ2-1, the V gene TRBV10-3; 7 nucleotides agree with TRBD1. Germline CDR1 and CDR2: ENHRY and SYGVKD. CDR3 size: 16 residues. J was trimmed by 9 bases and V by 4 bases; bases with no gene match: 15. This CDR3 reads CAISGVRDRANGEQFF. CDR3 coding DNA: TGTGCCATCAGTGGAGTGAGAGACAGGGCGAATGGTGAGCAGTTCTTC.

This chain connects TRBV7-9 to TRBJ2-7; D unclear. Germline CDR1 is SEHNR and CDR2 is FQNEAQ (reference sequence). V dropped 5 bases and J dropped 0 bases, with 8 bases sitting between them. The CDR3 loop spans 13 amino acids. In nucleotides, the CDR3 is TGTGCCAGCAGCCCCACGGACTCCTACGAGCAGTACTTC. Its translation: CASSPTDSYEQYF.

The chain uses TRBV20-1 and TRBJ2-1, with 13 bases that match TRBD2. CDR1 DFQATT and CDR2 SNEGSKA come from the germline V gene (reference sequence). The CDR3 is 16 residues long. The CDR3 bases are TGCAGACCGACTAGCGGGAGGCCTGCCCAAGACAATGAGCAGTTCTTC. Amino acid sequence: CRPTSGRPAQDNEQFF.

The rearrangement links TRBV27 to TRBJ2-3; 13 bases fit TRBD2. With V trimmed by 5 bases and J by 4 bases, 6 bases remained unmatched. This CDR3 is 16 amino acids long. In germline, CDR1 is MNHEY, CDR2 SMNVEV (reference sequence). The CDR3 nucleotides are TGTGCCAGCAGTCCGGGACTAGCGGGATTTGCAGATACGCAGTATTTT. It codes for CASSPGLAGFADTQYF.

This clonotype was seen only a few times. The chain combines TRBV7-2 with TRBJ2-5; TRBD2 aligns across 15 bases. The CDR3 totals 18 residues. J gave up 5 bases and V 2 bases, and 9 bases lay outside the gene matches. Germline assignment: CDR1 SGHTA and CDR2 FQGNSA. CDR3 DNA sequence: TGTGCCAGCAGCTTAAGCCCCGGACTAGCGGGAGGGCCGGAGACCCAGTACTTC. The encoded protein is CASSLSPGLAGGPETQYF.

This clonotype was counted only a few times. The chain carries TRBV27 and TRBJ2-3; D call uncertain. The length of the CDR3 is 13 residues. Germline CDR1 reads MNHEY; CDR2 reads SMNVEV (reference sequence). The V and J ends lost 5 bases and 4 bases respectively, with 10 bases between them. CDR3 protein: CASSPEAPDTQYF. DNA of the CDR3: TGTGCCAGCAGTCCCGAGGCCCCAGATACGCAGTATTTT.

This clonotype was seen more than once but under ten times. The chain uses TRBV6-1 and TRBJ1-6; D uncertain. V lost 2 bases and J 8 bases, leaving 4 bases between the germline ends. Germline-derived CDR1 and CDR2 are MNHNS and SASEGT. The CDR3 has 12 amino acids. The chain's CDR3 is CASSEWDSPLHF. In DNA form, the CDR3 reads TGTGCCAGCAGTGAATGGGATTCACCCCTCCACTTT.

The chain joins TRBV29-1 to TRBJ2-5; no clear D. Germline CDR1 is SQVTM and CDR2 is ANQGSEA. Between the trimmed V and J ends, which lost 3 bases and 4 bases, there was a span of 12 bases. This CDR3 has 13 residues. CDR3 sequence: CSVDGQSGETQYF. DNA for the CDR3: TGCAGCGTTGACGGCCAAAGTGGAGAGACCCAGTACTTC.

This clonotype was detected only once. The J gene is TRBJ2-7, the V gene TRBV7-7; no definite D call. The ends were cut back, 1 base at V and 4 bases at J, with 14 bases in the middle. Germline CDR1 and CDR2: SSHAT and FNYEAQ (reference sequence). This CDR3 comprises 15 residues. CDR3: CASSLGAGSPYEQYF. DNA for the CDR3: TGTGCCAGCAGCTTAGGGGCAGGTTCTCCGTACGAGCAGTACTTC. Supplemented by reference TRBV7-7 and TRBJ2-7, the full variable domain reads GAGVSQSPRYKVTKRGQDVTLRCDPISSHATLYWYQQALGQGPEFLTYFNYEAQPDKSGLPSDRFSAERPEGSISTLTIQRTEQRDSAMYRCASSLGAGSPYEQYFGPGTRLTVT.

This clonotype was detected ten times or more. The V and J genes are TRBV12-3 or TRBV12-4 and TRBJ2-1; possibly TRBD2 for D (5 bases). The CDR3 runs to 16 residues. V shed 5 bases and J shed 10 bases, with 24 bases lying between them. Written as DNA, the CDR3 is TGTGCCAGCAGTCCCACCGGACTTCAATACCTGGGCGAGCAGTTCTTC. As protein: CASSPTGLQYLGEQFF.